The present entry profiles one T cell receptor beta chain with its context. The antigen is undetermined. The data stem from a study of T cell responses to AZD1222 COVID-19 vaccine. Whole-study results and caveats: Spike-specific TCR breadth and depth went up after people got two AZD1222 doses. The study identified only 6 or 7 AZD1222 recipients as seropositive at baseline.

TCRdb's copy holds only in-frame clones and misses some; the assay was immunoSEQ multiplex PCR. The data contain around 80,000 clones, over 90% of them singletons. The TCR originated in an adult in good health. Sequencing used peripheral blood, obtained on day 0 of AZD1222 vaccination.

The CDR3 reads CASSLTGLATNEKLFF. In DNA form, the CDR3 reads TGCGCCAGCAGCTTGACAGGCCTTGCAACTAATGAAAAACTGTTTTTT. The chain carries TRBV5-1 and TRBJ1-4; a weak D match, TRBD1 (5 bases). Trimming took 1 base from V and 0 from J, leaving 10 bases between them. Per germline, CDR1 SGHRS and CDR2 YFSETQ. The CDR3 extends over 16 amino acids.